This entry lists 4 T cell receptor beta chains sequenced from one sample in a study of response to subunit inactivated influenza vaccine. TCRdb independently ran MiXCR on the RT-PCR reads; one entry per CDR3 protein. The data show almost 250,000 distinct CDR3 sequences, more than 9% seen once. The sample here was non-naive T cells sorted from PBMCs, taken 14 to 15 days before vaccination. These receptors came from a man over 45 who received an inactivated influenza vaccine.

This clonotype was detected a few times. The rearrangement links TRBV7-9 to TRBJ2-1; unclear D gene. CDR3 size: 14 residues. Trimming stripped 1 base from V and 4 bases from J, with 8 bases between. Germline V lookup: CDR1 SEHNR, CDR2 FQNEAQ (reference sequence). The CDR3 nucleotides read TGTGCCAGCAGCTTAGAACCGCAGTACAATGAGCAGTTCTTC. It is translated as CASSLEPQYNEQFF.

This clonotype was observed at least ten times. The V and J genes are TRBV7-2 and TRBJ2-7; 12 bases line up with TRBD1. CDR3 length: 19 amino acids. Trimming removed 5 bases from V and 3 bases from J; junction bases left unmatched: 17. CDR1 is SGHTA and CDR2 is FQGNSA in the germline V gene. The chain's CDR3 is CASSLTPRVGTGGFYEQYF. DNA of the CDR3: TGTGCCAGCAGCCTAACGCCTAGAGTTGGGACAGGGGGCTTCTACGAGCAGTACTTC.

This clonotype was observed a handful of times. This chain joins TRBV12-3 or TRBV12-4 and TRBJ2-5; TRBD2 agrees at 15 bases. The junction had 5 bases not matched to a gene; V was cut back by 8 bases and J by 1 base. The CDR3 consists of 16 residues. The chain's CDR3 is CASGGLAGGPQETQYF. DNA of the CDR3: TGTGCCAGCGGAGGACTAGCGGGGGGGCCCCAAGAGACCCAGTACTTC.

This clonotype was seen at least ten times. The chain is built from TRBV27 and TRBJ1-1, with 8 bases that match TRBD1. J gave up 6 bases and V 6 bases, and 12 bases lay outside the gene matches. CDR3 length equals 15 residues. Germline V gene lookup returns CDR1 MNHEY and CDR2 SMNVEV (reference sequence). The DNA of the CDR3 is TGTGCCAGCAGCCCGAGACAGGGGCGCTACTCTGAAGCTTTCTTT. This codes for CASSPRQGRYSEAFF.